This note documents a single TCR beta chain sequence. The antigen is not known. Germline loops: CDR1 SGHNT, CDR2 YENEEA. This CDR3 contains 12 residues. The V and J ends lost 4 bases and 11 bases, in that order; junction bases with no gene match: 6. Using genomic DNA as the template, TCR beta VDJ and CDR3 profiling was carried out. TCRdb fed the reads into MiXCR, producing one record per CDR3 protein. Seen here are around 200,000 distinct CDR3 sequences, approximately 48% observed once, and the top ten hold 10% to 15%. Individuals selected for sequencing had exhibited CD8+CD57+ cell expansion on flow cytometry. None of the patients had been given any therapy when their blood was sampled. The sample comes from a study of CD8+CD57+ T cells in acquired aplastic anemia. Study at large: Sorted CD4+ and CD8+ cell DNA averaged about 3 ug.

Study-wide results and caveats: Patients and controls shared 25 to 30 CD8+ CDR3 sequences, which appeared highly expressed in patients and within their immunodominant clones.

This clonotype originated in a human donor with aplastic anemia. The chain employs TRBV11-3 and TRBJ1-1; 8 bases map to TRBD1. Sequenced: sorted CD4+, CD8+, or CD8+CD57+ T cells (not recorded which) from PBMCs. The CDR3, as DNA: TGTGCCAGCAGCTCGACAGGGGCGACGGCTTTCTTT. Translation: CASSSTGATAFF. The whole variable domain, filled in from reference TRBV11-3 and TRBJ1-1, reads EAGVVQSPRYKIIEKKQPVAFWCNPISGHNTLYWYLQNLGQGPELLIRYENEEAVDDSQLPKDRFSAERLKGVDSTLKIQPAELGDSAVYLCASSSTGATAFFGQGTRLTVV.